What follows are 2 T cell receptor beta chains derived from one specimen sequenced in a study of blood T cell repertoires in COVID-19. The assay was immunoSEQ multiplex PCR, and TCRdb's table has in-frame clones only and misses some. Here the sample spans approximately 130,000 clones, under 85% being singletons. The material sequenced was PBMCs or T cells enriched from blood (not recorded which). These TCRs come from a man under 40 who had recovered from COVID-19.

The CDR3 DNA sequence: TGTGCCAGCACCTCTAGCGGGAGGACCTACGAGCAGTACTTC. Its protein product is CASTSSGRTYEQYF. The chain employs TRBV6-5 and TRBJ2-7, with 11 bases fitting TRBD2. The V segment lost 7 bases and the J segment 2 bases; nucleotides outside the gene matches: 4. The CDR3 is 14 amino acids. Germline V CDR1 and CDR2: MNHEY, SVGAGI.

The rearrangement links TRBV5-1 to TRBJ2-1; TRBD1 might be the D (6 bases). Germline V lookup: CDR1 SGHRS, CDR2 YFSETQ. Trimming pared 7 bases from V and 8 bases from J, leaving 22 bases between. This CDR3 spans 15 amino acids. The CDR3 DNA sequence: TGCGCCAGCCAACCCGGTGGACAGCAAGCTTATGAGCAGTTCTTC. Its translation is CASQPGGQQAYEQFF.